This T cell receptor (beta chain) was sequenced for a study of T cell changes during pregnancy in multiple sclerosis. This CDR3 comprises 17 residues. Germline V gives CDR1 SGHTA, CDR2 FQGTGA. Trimming cost V 2 bases and J 4 bases; bases outside gene matches: 6. Assay: immunoSEQ multiplex PCR; the TCRdb copy retains only in-frame clones and omits some. The sample has about 110,000 clones, 92% seen once. Sequenced here: peripheral blood, sampled in the third trimester of pregnancy. This receptor was taken from a female donor in good health, enrolled as a control in a pregnancy study. V and J are TRBV7-3 and TRBJ2-1, with 12 bases matching TRBD2. Here the CDR3 reads CASSLGLLAGGYNEQFF. Written as DNA, the CDR3 is TGTGCCAGCAGCTTAGGTCTCCTAGCGGGGGGGTACAATGAGCAGTTCTTC.